The following is a T cell receptor beta chain sequence with its context. Its antigen is still unknown. Germline V gene sequence: CDR1 SGHTA, CDR2 FQGNSA. This CDR3 is 17 amino acids long. Trimming at V came to 0 bases and at J to 6 bases, leaving 8 bases not matched to a gene. These data come from a study of beta chain features in type 1 diabetes. Whole-study results and caveats: TCRB CDR3s were moderately but significantly shorter in Type 1 diabetes patients in all four CD4+ subsets.

Reverse transcription of all isolated RNA meant that expressed TCRB transcripts were sequenced. TCRdb keeps only in-frame clones here, not all; method: immunoSEQ multiplex PCR. The sample lists tens of thousands of clones; roughly 40% were seen once. Sequenced sample: stem cell memory CD4+ T cells from blood. V gene TRBV7-2 combines with J gene TRBJ2-2, with 9 bases fitting TRBD2. The clonotype was recovered from a man in his thirties or forties with type 1 diabetes. The CDR3 DNA reads as TGTGCCAGCAGCTTAGCGCTCTTAGCGGGAGTACCCGGGGAGCTGTTTTTT. Amino acid sequence: CASSLALLAGVPGELFF. Variable domain in full (rest from reference TRBV7-2 and TRBJ2-2): GAGVSQSPSNKVTEKGKDVELRCDPISGHTALYWYRQSLGQGLEFLIYFQGNSAPDKSGLPSDRFSAERTGGSVSTLTIQRTQQEDSAVYLCASSLALLAGVPGELFFGEGSRLTVL.